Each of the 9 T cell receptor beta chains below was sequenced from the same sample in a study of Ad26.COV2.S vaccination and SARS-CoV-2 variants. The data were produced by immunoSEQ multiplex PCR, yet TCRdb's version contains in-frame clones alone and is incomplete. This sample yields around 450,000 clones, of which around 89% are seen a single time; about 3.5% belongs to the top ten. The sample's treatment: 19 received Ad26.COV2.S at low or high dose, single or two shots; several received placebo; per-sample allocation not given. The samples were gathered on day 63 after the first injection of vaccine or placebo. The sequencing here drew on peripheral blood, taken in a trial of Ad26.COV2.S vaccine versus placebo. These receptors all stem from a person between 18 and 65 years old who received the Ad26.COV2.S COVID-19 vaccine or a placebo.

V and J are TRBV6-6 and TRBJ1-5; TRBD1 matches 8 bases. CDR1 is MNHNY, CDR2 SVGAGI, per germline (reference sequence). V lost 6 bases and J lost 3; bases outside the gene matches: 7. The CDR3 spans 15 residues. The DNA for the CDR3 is TGTGCCAGCAGCCACCACAGGGGGGACAATCAGCCCCAGCATTTT. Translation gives CASSHHRGDNQPQHF.

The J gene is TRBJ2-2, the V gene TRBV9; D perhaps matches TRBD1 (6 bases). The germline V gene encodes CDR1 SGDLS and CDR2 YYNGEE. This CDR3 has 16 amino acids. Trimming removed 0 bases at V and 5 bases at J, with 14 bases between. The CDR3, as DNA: TGTGCCAGCAGCGTAGATCCCAGGGGCTTAACCGGGGAGCTGTTTTTT. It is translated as CASSVDPRGLTGELFF. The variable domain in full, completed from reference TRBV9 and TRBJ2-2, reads DSGVTQTPKHLITATGQRVTLRCSPRSGDLSVYWYQQSLDQGLQFLIQYYNGEERAKGNILERFSAQQFPDLHSELNLSSLELGDSALYFCASSVDPRGLTGELFFGEGSRLTVL.

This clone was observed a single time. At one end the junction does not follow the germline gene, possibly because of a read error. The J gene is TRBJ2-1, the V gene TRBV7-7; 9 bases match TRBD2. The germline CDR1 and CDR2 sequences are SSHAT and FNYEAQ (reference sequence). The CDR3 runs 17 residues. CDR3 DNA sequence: TGTGCTAGCAGCTCTCTAGCGGGAACCTGGCCCGCAAATGAGCAGTTCTTC. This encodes CASSSLAGTWPANEQFF.

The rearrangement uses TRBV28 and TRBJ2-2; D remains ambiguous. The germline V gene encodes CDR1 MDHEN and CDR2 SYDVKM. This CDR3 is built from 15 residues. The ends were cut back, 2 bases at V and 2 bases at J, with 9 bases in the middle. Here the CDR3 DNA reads TGTGCCAGCAGTTTAAGGCAGATTAACACCGGGGAGCTGTTTTTT. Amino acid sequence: CASSLRQINTGELFF.

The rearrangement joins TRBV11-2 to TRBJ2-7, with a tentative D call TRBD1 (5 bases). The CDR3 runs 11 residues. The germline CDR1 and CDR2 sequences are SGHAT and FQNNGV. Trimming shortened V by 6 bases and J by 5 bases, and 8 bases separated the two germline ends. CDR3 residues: CASRSGNEQYF. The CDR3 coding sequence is TGTGCCAGCAGGTCAGGGAACGAGCAGTACTTC.

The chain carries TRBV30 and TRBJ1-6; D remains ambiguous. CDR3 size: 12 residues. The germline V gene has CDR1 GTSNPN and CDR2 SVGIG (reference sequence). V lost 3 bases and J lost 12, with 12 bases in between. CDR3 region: CAWSAPGLPLHF. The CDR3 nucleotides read TGTGCCTGGAGCGCTCCGGGTTTACCCCTCCACTTT.

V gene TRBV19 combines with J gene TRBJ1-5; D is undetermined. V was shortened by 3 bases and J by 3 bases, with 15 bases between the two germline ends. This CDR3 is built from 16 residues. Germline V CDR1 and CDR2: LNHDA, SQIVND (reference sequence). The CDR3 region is CASSISAGPPNQPQHF. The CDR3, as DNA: TGTGCCAGTAGTATCTCGGCTGGACCGCCCAATCAGCCCCAGCATTTT.

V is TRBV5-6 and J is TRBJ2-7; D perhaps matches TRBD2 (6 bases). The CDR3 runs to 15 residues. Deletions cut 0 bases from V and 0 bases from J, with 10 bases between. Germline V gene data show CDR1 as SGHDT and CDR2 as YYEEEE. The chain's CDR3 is CASSLGGVSSYEQYF. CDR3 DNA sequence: TGTGCCAGCAGCTTGGGCGGGGTCTCCTCCTACGAGCAGTACTTC.

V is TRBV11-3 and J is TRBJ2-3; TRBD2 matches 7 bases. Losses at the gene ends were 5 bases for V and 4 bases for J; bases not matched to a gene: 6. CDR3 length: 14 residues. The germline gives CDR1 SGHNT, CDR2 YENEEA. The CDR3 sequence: CASSLIAGADTQYF. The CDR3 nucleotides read TGTGCCAGCAGCCTGATAGCGGGCGCAGATACGCAGTATTTT.